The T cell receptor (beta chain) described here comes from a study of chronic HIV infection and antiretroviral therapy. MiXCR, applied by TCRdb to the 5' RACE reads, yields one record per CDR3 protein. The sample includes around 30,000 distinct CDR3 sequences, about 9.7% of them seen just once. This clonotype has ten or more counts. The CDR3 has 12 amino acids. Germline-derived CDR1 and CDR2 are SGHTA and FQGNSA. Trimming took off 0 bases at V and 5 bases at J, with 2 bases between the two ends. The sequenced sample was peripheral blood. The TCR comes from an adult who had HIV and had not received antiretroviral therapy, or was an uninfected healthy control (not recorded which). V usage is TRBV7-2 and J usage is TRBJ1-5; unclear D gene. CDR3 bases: TGTGCCAGCAGCTTAGCAGATCAGCCCCAGCATTTT. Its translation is CASSLADQPQHF.